One sample yielded the 16 T cell receptor beta chains listed below, sequenced in a study of blood T cells in healthy people across ages. Together with a sample-barcoded 5' primer, a J-beta primer mix was included in a second PCR lasting about 7 to 11 cycles. TCRdb ran MiXCR on the 5' RACE reads and lists one entry per CDR3 protein. The table has 550,000 to 650,000 distinct CDR3 sequences, about 30% seen once; the top ten hold 15% to 19%. The specimen sequenced was blood. The receptors derive from a woman aged 80 or older in good health.

On this clonotype itself: A much larger clone lies a single base off, so this may be a read error. The rearrangement links TRBV7-2 to TRBJ2-7, with 8 bases matching TRBD1. Germline CDR1 is SGHTA and CDR2 is FQGNSA. The V gene end was trimmed by 0 bases and the J gene end by 7 bases; junction bases not matched to a gene: 11. The CDR3 length is 16 residues. CDR3: CASSLAGQGLYSEQYF. CDR3 nucleotide sequence: TGTGCCAGCAGCTTAGCAGGACAGGGACTCTACAGTGAGCAGTACTTC.

The chain recombines TRBV29-1 with TRBJ2-7; the match to TRBD1 covers 7 bases. The J segment lost 9 bases and the V segment lost 7 bases, leaving 6 bases of the junction unmatched. This CDR3 region has 10 residues. From germline, CDR1 is SQVTM and CDR2 ANQGSEA. CDR3 in DNA: TGCAGCGCCACCCAGGGGGTGCAGTACTTC. This sequence encodes CSATQGVQYF.

A single count supports this clonotype. The rearrangement uses TRBV5-1 and TRBJ2-4, with 8 bases aligning to TRBD1. The DNA end is a closer match to TRBJ2-7, so the J assignment may be wrong. Germline V gene lookup returns CDR1 SGHRS and CDR2 YFSETQ. The CDR3 runs 18 residues. CDR3 coding DNA: TGCGCCAGCAGCTTGGCCATGTCGGGACAGGTCGTTTCCTACGAGCAGTACTTC. As protein: CASSLAMSGQVVSYEQYF.

This clonotype was picked up many times. V and J are TRBV5-1 and TRBJ2-7; no clear D gene. Germline V gene lookup returns CDR1 SGHRS and CDR2 YFSETQ. The CDR3 spans 14 residues. Between the trimmed V and J ends, which lost 6 bases and 0 bases, there was a span of 13 bases. CDR3 sequence (DNA): TGCGCCAGCACCGTAAGCAATCCCTCCTACGAGCAGTACTTC. Translated: CASTVSNPSYEQYF.

This chain uses TRBV4-1 with TRBJ2-7; 8 bases match TRBD2. The CDR3 covers 17 residues. With 0 bases clipped from V and 6 bases from J, the junction kept 13 bases outside the gene matches. Germline V lookup: CDR1 MGHRA, CDR2 YSYEKL. The CDR3 sequence: CASSQDRGGGNSSEQYF. CDR3 nucleotide sequence: TGCGCCAGCAGCCAAGATCGGGGCGGGGGGAACAGTAGCGAGCAGTACTTC.

The rearrangement uses TRBV12-3 or TRBV12-4 and TRBJ1-5, with 8 bases aligning to TRBD1. The V gene end was trimmed by 3 bases and the J gene end by 4 bases; junction bases not matched to a gene: 5. The CDR3 sequence is 15 residues long. The CDR3 reads CASSLAQGENQPQHF. CDR3 nucleotide sequence: TGTGCCAGCAGTTTGGCACAGGGGGAAAATCAGCCCCAGCATTTT.

A few counts support this clonotype. The genes are TRBV3-1 and TRBJ2-5; 9 bases map to TRBD2. CDR1 and CDR2 (germline): LGHDT, YNNKEL (reference sequence). The V and J ends lost 3 bases and 7 bases, in that order; junction bases with no gene match: 9. This CDR3 has 15 amino acids. CDR3 loop: CASSHFSGGERTQYF. CDR3 sequence (DNA): TGTGCCAGCAGCCACTTTAGCGGGGGTGAGAGGACCCAGTACTTC.

V is TRBV27 and J is TRBJ1-1, with a possible D match to TRBD1 (5 bases). V was trimmed by 3 bases and J by 1 base, leaving 15 bases between them. This CDR3 contains 16 residues. Germline CDR1 MNHEY, CDR2 SMNVEV (reference sequence). The CDR3 loop reads CASSLFSGPPNTEAFF. CDR3 coding DNA: TGTGCCAGCAGTTTGTTCTCAGGGCCTCCGAACACTGAAGCTTTCTTT.

In its sample, this clonotype was seen a few times. This may be a read error, as it is one base from a much larger clone. The chain combines TRBV5-1 with TRBJ2-7; TRBD2 might be the D (6 bases). CDR1 and CDR2 from the germline V gene are SGHRS and YFSETQ. The length of the CDR3 is 16 residues. The V gene lost 1 base and the J gene lost 7 bases, with 21 bases spanning the gap. This CDR3 is CASSLLGGTPYNEQYF. The CDR3 DNA sequence: TGCGCCAGCAGCTTGTTAGGAGGGACCCCCTACAATGAGCAGTACTTC.

This clonotype was picked up many times. The chain recombines TRBV29-1 with TRBJ2-7; no clear D. The CDR3 length is 11 residues. Per the germline V gene, CDR1 is SQVTM and CDR2 is ANQGSEA. Trimming stripped 3 bases from V and 2 bases from J, with 5 bases between. CDR3 in DNA: TGCAGCGTTGAGGCAGCCTACGAGCAGTACTTC. Its translation is CSVEAAYEQYF.

On this clonotype: A read error may produce the germline difference seen at one junction end. The chain employs TRBV6-5 and TRBJ2-2; 8 nucleotides match TRBD1. Germline V gene lookup returns CDR1 MNHEY and CDR2 SVGAGI. The CDR3 runs to 15 residues. CDR3 loop: CAGSRTGTATGELFF. The CDR3 coding sequence is TGTGCCGGCAGTCGGACAGGGACTGCTACCGGGGAGCTGTTTTTT.

This sequence joins TRBV20-1 and TRBJ1-1; the D gene is possibly TRBD1 (6 bases). There are 16 residues in the CDR3. Germline CDR1 and CDR2: DFQATT and SNEGSKA (reference sequence). Trimming took off 4 bases at V and 0 bases at J, with 18 bases between the two ends. CDR3 sequence reads: CSATSSGAGVNTEAFF. The CDR3, as DNA: TGCAGTGCTACCTCATCGGGGGCAGGGGTGAACACTGAAGCTTTCTTT.

This clonotype was seen many times. V and J are TRBV29-1 and TRBJ2-3; 9 bases are shared with TRBD2. The germline V gene encodes CDR1 SQVTM and CDR2 ANQGSEA. The trim removed 1 base at V and 1 base at J, leaving 6 bases unmatched. This CDR3 has 16 residues. This chain's CDR3 is CSVEGASGDGTDTQYF. DNA of the CDR3: TGCAGCGTTGAAGGGGCTAGCGGGGATGGCACAGATACGCAGTATTTT.

The sample holds many counts of this clonotype. The CDR3, as DNA: TGTGCCAGCGTTGGGGACTATGGCTACACCTTC. This encodes CASVGDYGYTF. The V call is TRBV2, the J call TRBJ1-2; D is undetermined. V was trimmed by 8 bases and J by 3 bases, leaving 7 bases between them. The CDR3 spans 11 residues. The germline gives CDR1 SNHLY, CDR2 FYNNEI.

This sequence joins TRBV7-8 and TRBJ2-2, with a weak D call TRBD1 (5 bases). This CDR3 comprises 18 residues. Germline-derived CDR1 and CDR2 are SGHVS and FQNEAQ. With 7 bases removed from V and 4 bases from J, the gap between germline ends came to 25 bases. The CDR3 DNA reads TGTGCCAGCACCCCGTGGGGCCCAGCGCTAGGGCCCACCGGGGAGCTGTTTTTT. Its translation: CASTPWGPALGPTGELFF.

In this sample, this clonotype turned up a few times. V and J are TRBV7-8 and TRBJ1-1; D remains ambiguous. Looked up from germline, CDR1 is SGHVS and CDR2 is FQNEAQ. CDR3 length: 15 residues. Trimming shortened V by 2 bases and J by 0 bases, and 10 bases separated the two germline ends. The CDR3 DNA reads TGTGCCAGCAGCTTATTGCGGCATTTGAACACTGAAGCTTTCTTT. Translating gives CASSLLRHLNTEAFF. Complete variable domain (other parts from reference TRBV7-8 and TRBJ1-1): GAGVSQSPRYKVAKRGQDVALRCDPISGHVSLFWYQQALGQGPEFLTYFQNEAQLDKSGLPSDRFFAERPEGSVSTLKIQRTQQEDSAVYLCASSLLRHLNTEAFFGQGTRLTVV.